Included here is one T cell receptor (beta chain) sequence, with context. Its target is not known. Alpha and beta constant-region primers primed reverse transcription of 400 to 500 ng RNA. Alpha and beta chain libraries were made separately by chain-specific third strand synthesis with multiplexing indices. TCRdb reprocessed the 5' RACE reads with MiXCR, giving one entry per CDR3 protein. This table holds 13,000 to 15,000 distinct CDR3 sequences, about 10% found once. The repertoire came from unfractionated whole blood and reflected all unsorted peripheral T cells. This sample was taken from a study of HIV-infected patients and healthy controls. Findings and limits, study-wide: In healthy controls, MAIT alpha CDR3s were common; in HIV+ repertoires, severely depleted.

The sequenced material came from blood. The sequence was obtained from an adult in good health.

Here the CDR3 reads CASSLVGETQYF. The CDR3 coding sequence is TGTGCCAGCAGTTTAGTTGGGGAGACCCAGTACTTC. J is TRBJ2-5 and V is TRBV12-3 or TRBV12-4, with D hard to call. The CDR3 extends over 12 amino acids. V shed 1 base and J shed 5 bases, with 5 bases lying between them.